These T cell receptor beta chains were read from a single sample in a study of T cells in pancreatic ductal adenocarcinoma. The assay was immunoSEQ multiplex PCR, and TCRdb's table has in-frame clones only and misses some. The sample carries under 5,500 clones, around four fifths recorded once. Sequencing input: pancreatic tumor tissue. The source of these receptors is a human donor with pancreatic ductal adenocarcinoma. The donor label of this sample is uncertain. The CDR3 runs from the conserved cysteine through the conserved F or W. The D gene is left open where the match is weak. Some rows mark clone size as missing; the rest say once, few, many or name a class of expanded clone.

TGCGCCAGCAGAGCTAGCGGGAGACTCCAAGAGACCCAGTACTTC	CASRASGRLQETQYF	TRBD2	TRBV5-1	TRBJ2-5	-
TGTGCCAGCTCGGAGCGGGGAGCCCTGGAGTCGCAGTATTTT	CASSERGALESQYF	TRBD2	TRBV6-4	TRBJ2-3	-
TGTGCCAGTAGTATAGTAACCGGAGGGGCCAACGTCCTGACTTTC	CASSIVTGGANVLTF	-	TRBV19	TRBJ2-6	-
TGCGCCAGCAGCTTGGCACAGAATACAGATACGCAGTATTTT	CASSLAQNTDTQYF	-	TRBV5-1	TRBJ2-3	-
TGTGCCAGCAGTTACTCGCAAGGATTATATCAGCCCCAGCATTTT	CASSYSQGLYQPQHF	-	TRBV6-6	TRBJ1-5	-
TGCGCCAGCAGCTTTGGGTTACTCGGACAGGCCAAAAACATTCAGTACTTC	CASSFGLLGQAKNIQYF	-	TRBV5-1	TRBJ2-4	-
TGTGCCAGCAGCTCCTTGAAGGGGGGGGGCCCGAAAAACATTCAGTACTTC	CASSSLKGGGPKNIQYF	-	TRBV5-6	TRBJ2-4	-
TGTGCCAGCAGCTGGGTGGGGACGGCGAGCTCTGGAAACACCATATATTTT	CASSWVGTASSGNTIYF	-	TRBV5-8	TRBJ1-3	-
TGTGCCAGCAGCTTAACGTTATTAGGGAATTCACCCCTCCACTTT	CASSLTLLGNSPLHF	-	TRBV7-3	TRBJ1-6	large
TGTGCCAGCAGCTTCGGGACAGGGATCTACAATGAGCAGTTCTTC	CASSFGTGIYNEQFF	TRBD1	TRBV7-9	TRBJ2-1	-
TGTGCCAGTGCGGACAGGGAAACTATTTATAGCAATCAGCCCCAGCATTTT	CASADRETIYSNQPQHF	TRBD1	TRBV27	TRBJ1-5	few
TGTGCCAGCAGTGAACAGGGGAGACCTGGAAACACCATATATTTT	CASSEQGRPGNTIYF	-	TRBV6-1	TRBJ1-3	few
TGTGCCAGCAGCGGGTGGCCCGGGTCTAGCTCCTACGAGCAGTACTTC	CASSGWPGSSSYEQYF	-	TRBV5-4	TRBJ2-7	-
TGTGCCAGCAGCCCGGACTTAGTAGGGGGGAACGAGCAGTACTTC	CASSPDLVGGNEQYF	-	TRBV7-6	TRBJ2-7	-
TGTGCCAGTAGTATAGGGGAGGGGTACGATTCACCCCTCCACTTT	CASSIGEGYDSPLHF	-	TRBV19	TRBJ1-6	-
TGTGCCAGCAGCTTGGATAGGGGCCTCCCCTATGGCTACACCTTC	CASSLDRGLPYGYTF	-	TRBV5-4	TRBJ1-2	-
TGTGCCAGCAGTTTATCCACAGGGGGCGCAACGAGTACCGGGGAGCTGTTTTTT	CASSLSTGGATSTGELFF	TRBD1	TRBV28	TRBJ2-2	once
TGTGCCAGCAGCCAAGATCTTCCGGGGAACTATGGCTACACCTTC	CASSQDLPGNYGYTF	-	TRBV14	TRBJ1-2	-
TGTGCCAGCAGCTTTCGAGACCCGGGACTTAACTACTATGGCTACACCTTC	CASSFRDPGLNYYGYTF	-	TRBV7-2	TRBJ1-2	-
TGCGCCAGCATGGGGGAATGGGCCCGCAATGAGCAGTTCTTC	CASMGEWARNEQFF	-	TRBV5-1	TRBJ2-1	-
TGTGCCAGCAGACCATCCGGGACAGGGGGCGCGTACTATGGCTACACCTTC	CASRPSGTGGAYYGYTF	TRBD1	TRBV14	TRBJ1-2	-
TGTGCCAGCCGCTCTTTAGGACAGGGGACCTACAATGAGCAGTTCTTC	CASRSLGQGTYNEQFF	TRBD1	TRBV28	TRBJ2-1	-
TGTGCCAGCAGCTGGGACAGGGTAGTGGGCCGCTCCTACAATGAGCAGTTCTTC	CASSWDRVVGRSYNEQFF	TRBD1	TRBV7-8	TRBJ2-1	-
TGTGCCAGCAGCTTAAGGACAGGGGGCACCCCTAACACAGATACGCAGTATTTT	CASSLRTGGTPNTDTQYF	TRBD1	TRBV7-2	TRBJ2-3	-
TGTGCCAGCAGTATGCTAGCGGGGGGGCGAAATACGCAGTATTTT	CASSMLAGGRNTQYF	TRBD2	TRBV6-1	TRBJ2-3	-
TGTGCCAGTAGTATTATACGGCAGGGGGCGCCTAGCTCCTACGAGCAGTACTTC	CASSIIRQGAPSSYEQYF	TRBD1	TRBV19	TRBJ2-7	once
TGTGCCAGCAGTTTACTTACACAGGGGGCGAACTATGGCTACACCTTC	CASSLLTQGANYGYTF	TRBD1	TRBV6-5	TRBJ1-2	-
TGTGCCAGCAGTTTATCGATCGGCGGGACAGTTTCCTACGAGCAGTACTTC	CASSLSIGGTVSYEQYF	-	TRBV27	TRBJ2-7	-
TGTGCAACCTACGGGCCATCCTACGAGCAGTACTTC	CATYGPSYEQYF	-	TRBV27	TRBJ2-7	-
TGCAGCGTTGAAGTTGAAGGCTACTATGGCTACACCTTC	CSVEVEGYYGYTF	-	TRBV29-1	TRBJ1-2	-
TGTGCCAGCAGCTCCCCGAACACCGGGGAGCTGTTTTTT	CASSSPNTGELFF	-	TRBV7-2	TRBJ2-2	-
TGCAGCGGATCCGGGACAGGGGCCCCGAACACTGAAGCTTTCTTT	CSGSGTGAPNTEAFF	TRBD1	TRBV29-1	TRBJ1-1	-
TGTGCCAAAGGGACAGTCTGGATGAACACTGAAGCTTTCTTT	CAKGTVWMNTEAFF	TRBD1	TRBV28	TRBJ1-1	-
TGTGCCAGCAGCTTGGAAGGGACCGAATGGACTGAAGCTTTCTTT	CASSLEGTEWTEAFF	-	TRBV5-5	TRBJ1-1	-
TGTGCCAGCAGCTTAGCCCCCCCGGGACAGGGGCCCATGAACACTGAAGCTTTCTTT	CASSLAPPGQGPMNTEAFF	TRBD1	TRBV11-2	TRBJ1-1	-
TGTGCCAGCACGGGACAGGGATCTCAGCCCCAGCATTTT	CASTGQGSQPQHF	TRBD1	TRBV6-6	TRBJ1-5	-
TGTGCCAGCACCCTCTGGCGGAGGGGGCCCACTAATGAAAAACTGTTTTTT	CASTLWRRGPTNEKLFF	TRBD1	TRBV7-9	TRBJ1-4	few
TGTGCCAGCGCGGGACAGCTCTATGGCTACACCTTC	CASAGQLYGYTF	TRBD1	TRBV28	TRBJ1-2	few
TGTGCCAGCACCTACATCAAGGGGGTTGTTAAACCTTCGAGCTCTGGGGCCAACGTCCTGACTTTC	CASTYIKGVVKPSSSGANVLTF	-	TRBV7-6	TRBJ2-6	-
TGTGCCAGCAGCCCTCTGTGGGGGACTGAAGCTTTCTTT	CASSPLWGTEAFF	-	TRBV6-6	TRBJ1-1	-
TGTGCCAGTAGTCTGAGGGGGGTTGTTTTCGGAGCGAACACCGGGGAGCTGTTTTTT	CASSLRGVVFGANTGELFF	-	TRBV19	TRBJ2-2	-
TGCGCCAGCAGCTTGGCTGCAGGGGCCCCTTTCTACGAGCAGTACTTC	CASSLAAGAPFYEQYF	-	TRBV5-1	TRBJ2-7	-
TGTGCCAGCAGCTTAGTCGCGAGCTCCTACGAGCAGTACTTC	CASSLVASSYEQYF	-	TRBV7-2	TRBJ2-7	-
TGTGCCAGCAGCTCTTCTAGCGGGACGTCCCTCGCAGATACGCAGTATTTT	CASSSSSGTSLADTQYF	TRBD2	TRBV7-2	TRBJ2-3	-
TGTGCCAGCAGCCAGGGACTAGCGGGCTCCTACGAGCAGTACTTC	CASSQGLAGSYEQYF	TRBD2	TRBV4-2	TRBJ2-7	-
TGTGCCAGCAGGCCCACCGGGAGATCTAACTATGGCTACACCTTC	CASRPTGRSNYGYTF	-	TRBV6-5	TRBJ1-2	-
TGCGCCAGCAGCCAAGGACAGGGGGCAGATTACGAGCAGTACTTC	CASSQGQGADYEQYF	TRBD1	TRBV4-1	TRBJ2-7	hyperexpanded
TGTGCCAGCAGTGCCCGACTAGCGGGGGAACCCGGGTCCTACAATGAGCAGTTCTTC	CASSARLAGEPGSYNEQFF	TRBD2	TRBV6-1	TRBJ2-1	few
TGTGCCAGTAGTCCGACAGGAAGCTCCTATAATTCACCCCTCCACTTT	CASSPTGSSYNSPLHF	-	TRBV19	TRBJ1-6	-
TGTGCCAGCAGCTGGGCAAGGGGGGCGGGAGCCATTCAGTACTTC	CASSWARGAGAIQYF	-	TRBV5-8	TRBJ2-4	few
TGCAGCGTACGAGTAGCGGGAAGTGCATCGCAGTACTTC	CSVRVAGSASQYF	TRBD2	TRBV29-1	TRBJ2-7	-
TGCGCCAGCAGCCAAGATCTTATCAAGGGAGGCGAGCAGTACTTC	CASSQDLIKGGEQYF	-	TRBV4-3	TRBJ2-7	few